This entry concerns a single T cell receptor beta chain. The CDR3 has 11 residues. After removal of 7 bases from V and 6 bases from J, the junction contained 2 bases not matched to a gene. Germline CDR1 MNHEY, CDR2 SVGAGI. The data stem from a study of cytomegalovirus exposure and HLA in healthy donors. Both 60 Vbeta primers and 13 Jbeta primers went into the PCR. Some clones are missing from TCRdb's copy, which holds only in-frame ones; the method was immunoSEQ multiplex PCR. The sample has some 200,000 clones; almost 70% are singletons. Sequenced material: PBMCs. The TCR comes from a man between 40 and 49 years old in good health and CMV-seropositive. The chain is built from TRBV6-5 and TRBJ1-2, with 7 bases that match TRBD1. The CDR3 sequence: CASTQGNGYTF. The CDR3 nucleotides are TGTGCCAGCACACAGGGGAATGGCTACACCTTC.